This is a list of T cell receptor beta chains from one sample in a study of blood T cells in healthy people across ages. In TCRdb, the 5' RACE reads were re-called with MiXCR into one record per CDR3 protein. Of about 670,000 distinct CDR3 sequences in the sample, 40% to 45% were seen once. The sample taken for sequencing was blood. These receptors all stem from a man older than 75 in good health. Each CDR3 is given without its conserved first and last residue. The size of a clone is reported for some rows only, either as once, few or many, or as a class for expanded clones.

CDR3: ASRPSGGAVNEQF; size: NA; V: TRBV6-2/TRBV6-3
CDR3: ASSLIGSGGYT; size: NA; V: TRBV12-3/TRBV12-4
CDR3: SARPPRGGPRNEQF; size: many; V: TRBV20-1
CDR3: AISRAGGITDTQY; size: many; V: TRBV27
CDR3: ASSDPRGGRDEQY; size: NA; V: TRBV6-1
CDR3: ATSRGSGGNIQY; size: many; V: TRBV15
CDR3: ASSEFGYEQY; size: NA; V: TRBV25-1
CDR3: ASSTETKRGYT; size: many; V: TRBV25-1
CDR3: SAADPGQAPYEQY; size: NA; V: TRBV20-1
CDR3: SAQTGGGYTGELF; size: NA; V: TRBV20-1
CDR3: ASSSTGGAGQTQY; size: NA; V: TRBV7-3
CDR3: ASSWKQGTLSSYNEQF; size: NA; V: TRBV6-2/TRBV6-3
CDR3: ASSQEHRVNTEAF; size: NA; V: TRBV4-3
CDR3: ASRELNSGYT; size: NA; V: TRBV10-2
CDR3: ASSYLPRGHGETQY; size: few; V: TRBV6-5
CDR3: ASRHCRTPSEQY; size: NA; V: TRBV27
CDR3: ASSERVARTDTQY; size: NA; V: TRBV2
CDR3: ASSSGLAGGAYNEQF; size: few; V: TRBV5-1
CDR3: SATRRDRVNTGELF; size: NA; V: TRBV20-1
CDR3: ASSPGTIPSQPQH; size: NA; V: TRBV7-9
CDR3: ASSYRTIGTTDTQY; size: NA; V: TRBV6-5
CDR3: ASSQLGGSPTYEQY; size: NA; V: TRBV5-1
CDR3: ASSFGAGGPPETQY; size: few; V: TRBV27
CDR3: ASSLEGPSEDRNSPLH; size: NA; V: TRBV5-1
CDR3: SAREDRGPIQETQY; size: NA; V: TRBV20-1
CDR3: ASSLESLLYNEQF; size: few; V: TRBV7-2
CDR3: ASSSEGGSIHGYT; size: many; V: TRBV2
CDR3: ASSLMGPATNEKLF; size: few; V: TRBV7-2
CDR3: AGSLVGQSSYNEQF; size: once; V: TRBV5-6
CDR3: ASSLVTDLAREQY; size: NA; V: TRBV5-1
CDR3: GVTQGQGAGQPQH; size: NA; V: TRBV20-1
CDR3: ASSQVRTSYEQY; size: many; V: TRBV3-1
CDR3: ASSKTKLRDRGNLAF; size: NA; V: TRBV21-1
CDR3: ASSQSTRGYGYT; size: NA; V: TRBV14
CDR3: SAVQVAGEKLF; size: NA; V: TRBV20-1
CDR3: ASSLTSGRFATYEQY; size: NA; V: TRBV5-1
CDR3: ASSHTSRLEYEQY; size: NA; V: TRBV4-2
CDR3: ASTPTGMKNEQY; size: NA; V: TRBV27
CDR3: ASSEPGGRSYEQY; size: NA; V: TRBV6-1
CDR3: ASSPLGAGGPGEQY; size: few; V: TRBV3-1
CDR3: ATSRGDASYEQY; size: few; V: TRBV15
CDR3: ASSQEGRVNTEAF; size: NA; V: TRBV4-3
CDR3: ASSLRSGSVGVDTQY; size: NA; V: TRBV5-6
CDR3: ASSQRLLKGQGAFGETQY; size: many; V: TRBV4-3
CDR3: ASSQLGFEQF; size: NA; V: TRBV3-1
CDR3: ASSSTGTSDTDTRY; size: NA; V: TRBV7-3
CDR3: ASSQGRDGHYGYT; size: NA; V: TRBV4-3
CDR3: ASSSPRASYEQY; size: NA; V: TRBV7-9